The next 17 T cell receptor beta chains were all read from a single sample in a study of shared clonotypes between healthy human individuals. As defined, naive CD8 cells were CD45RO-negative and positively selected for CCR7, with terminally differentiated effector memory CD45RA+ cells excluded. The repertoire was sequenced with immunoSEQ multiplex PCR; TCRdb's copy has only in-frame clones and lacks some. Of about 2.1 million clones listed, around 95% are singletons. Sequencing was done on a sample of naive CD8+ T cells from PBMCs. The origin of the receptors is a man aged 18 to 29 in good health. Some clones in this sample may be carry-over from other donors' samples.

This chain uses TRBV21-1 with TRBJ1-5; no DNA check was done on the table's D call, TRBD1. TRBV21-1 is termed a pseudogene. The CDR3 is 22 residues long. The CDR3 DNA reads as TGTGCCAGCAGCAAAGCGGAGGGGAGACCCGACAGGGCCTCTAATAGCAATCAGCCCCAGCATTTT. Its translation: CASSKAEGRPDRASNSNQPQHF.

Written as DNA, the CDR3 is TGCGCCAGCAGCCAAGGCGGGTTTAGCAATCAGCCCCAGCATTTT. This gives the protein CASSQGGFSNQPQHF. The V call is TRBV4-1, the J call TRBJ1-5; D not certain. From germline, CDR1 is MGHRA and CDR2 YSYEKL. CDR3 length: 15 amino acids. V shed 1 base and J shed 0 bases, with 7 bases lying between them.

Points on this clone: The same CDR3 can be traced to other DNA sequences in this sample. The CDR3 sequence is CASSNTGSTEAFF. CDR3 coding DNA: TGTGCCAGTAGTAACACAGGGAGCACTGAAGCTTTCTTT. This chain connects TRBV19 to TRBJ1-1; possibly TRBD1 for D (6 bases). Germline values: CDR1 LNHDA, CDR2 SQIVND (reference sequence). This CDR3 has 13 residues. Trimming took off 4 bases at V and 4 bases at J, with 10 bases between the two ends.

The rearrangement joins TRBV28 to TRBJ1-5; 7 nucleotides align to TRBD1. V trimming: 6 bases; J trimming: 3 bases; junction bases outside the gene matches: 5. The CDR3 contains 14 residues. CDR1 is MDHEN and CDR2 is SYDVKM in the germline V gene. CDR3 amino acids: CASRQGDLNQPQHF. In nucleotides, the CDR3 is TGTGCCAGCAGGCAGGGGGATCTCAATCAGCCCCAGCATTTT.

Remarks on this clone: Other nucleotide sequences from this sample produce the same CDR3. V gene TRBV7-6 combines with J gene TRBJ2-7; D is unclear. With 3 bases removed from V and 4 bases from J, the gap between germline ends came to 7 bases. This CDR3 has 12 residues. Per the germline V gene, CDR1 is SGHVS and CDR2 is FNYEAQ. The CDR3 region has the DNA TGTGCCAGCAGCTTGGGTTCATACGAGCAGTACTTC. This encodes CASSLGSYEQYF.

The CDR3 protein is CASSPLGSEGSEQYF. CDR3 in DNA: TGTGCCAGCAGCCCCCTGGGAAGCGAAGGGAGCGAGCAGTACTTC. The V gene is TRBV13, the J gene TRBJ2-7, with a tentative D call TRBD2 (5 bases). Per the germline V gene, CDR1 is PRHDT and CDR2 is FYEKMQ (reference sequence). CDR3 length: 15 amino acids. V shed 5 bases and J shed 6 bases, with 20 bases lying between them.

This chain connects TRBV7-9 to TRBJ2-5; 11 bases are a match to TRBD2. The germline CDR1 and CDR2 sequences are SEHNR and FQNEAQ (reference sequence). The CDR3 has 14 amino acids. V trimming: 5 bases; J trimming: 3 bases; junction bases outside the gene matches: 2. Here the CDR3 reads CASSATSGKETQYF. The CDR3 DNA is TGTGCCAGCAGCGCGACTAGCGGGAAAGAGACCCAGTACTTC.

This chain uses TRBV5-1 with TRBJ2-7, with D perhaps TRBD2 (7 bases). The V gene's germline CDR1 is SGHRS and CDR2 YFSETQ. This CDR3 region has 14 residues. With 0 bases removed from V and 7 bases from J, the gap between germline ends came to 14 bases. The CDR3 loop is CASSLEGGVGEQYF. The DNA of the CDR3 is TGCGCCAGCAGCTTGGAAGGGGGGGTTGGTGAGCAGTACTTC. The complete variable domain, with remaining parts taken from reference TRBV5-1 and TRBJ2-7, reads KAGVTQTPRYLIKTRGQQVTLSCSPISGHRSVSWYQQTPGQGLQFLFEYFSETQRNKGNFPGRFSGRQFSNSRSEMNVSTLELGDSALYLCASSLEGGVGEQYFGPGTRLTVT.

This chain uses TRBV7-2 with TRBJ2-1; 8 bases align to TRBD2. The V gene end was trimmed by 1 base and the J gene end by 4 bases; junction bases not matched to a gene: 3. Germline V CDR1 and CDR2: SGHTA, FQGNSA. The CDR3 consists of 15 residues. Here the CDR3 reads CASSLGGTRYNEQFF. The CDR3 region has the DNA TGTGCCAGCAGCTTAGGCGGGACTAGGTACAATGAGCAGTTCTTC. The full variable domain, its missing parts supplied by reference TRBV7-2 and TRBJ2-1, is GAGVSQSPSNKVTEKGKDVELRCDPISGHTALYWYRQSLGQGLEFLIYFQGNSAPDKSGLPSDRFSAERTGGSVSTLTIQRTQQEDSAVYLCASSLGGTRYNEQFFGPGTRLTVL.

The gene calls are TRBV7-9 and TRBJ2-1; 9 bases map to TRBD2. The V and J ends lost 2 bases and 8 bases, in that order; junction bases with no gene match: 13. This CDR3 spans 17 amino acids. In germline, CDR1 is SEHNR, CDR2 FQNEAQ (reference sequence). CDR3 coding DNA: TGTGCCAGCAGCTTAAGAAGTAGCGGGAGTGGTAGGGATGAGCAGTTCTTC. Protein sequence: CASSLRSSGSGRDEQFF.

The V gene is TRBV29-1, the J gene TRBJ1-1; D is ambiguous. The V end lost 4 bases, the J end lost 4 bases, and 7 bases lay between the germline ends. CDR3 size: 11 residues. Germline values: CDR1 SQVTM, CDR2 ANQGSEA. The DNA for the CDR3 is TGCAGCGTTGTCGAGGCCACTGAAGCTTTCTTT. Translating gives CSVVEATEAFF.

V gene TRBV12-2 combines with J gene TRBJ1-5. TRBV12-2 is a known pseudogene. The CDR3 covers 18 residues. CDR3 amino acids: CASRFPSSRGVLVEPQHF. CDR3 nucleotide sequence: TGTGCAAGTCGCTTCCCCTCTTCCCGGGGGGTCTTAGTCGAGCCCCAGCATTTT.

The chain recombines TRBV10-3 with TRBJ2-2, with D tentatively TRBD1 or TRBD2 (5 bases each). The CDR3 runs to 16 residues. In germline, CDR1 is ENHRY, CDR2 SYGVKD. V lost 5 bases to trimming and J lost 2 bases, with 15 bases between them. CDR3 DNA sequence: TGTGCCATCAGTACCCTCGGGACGAGTAACACCGGGGAGCTGTTTTTT. Translation: CAISTLGTSNTGELFF.

This chain uses TRBV7-6 with TRBJ2-7, with 8 bases lining up with TRBD1. This CDR3 is built from 14 residues. The germline CDR1 and CDR2 sequences are SGHVS and FNYEAQ. Trimming took 7 bases from V and 4 from J; bases not matched to a gene: 9. The CDR3 spells CASTDGQGSYEQYF. The DNA for the CDR3 is TGTGCCAGCACCGATGGACAGGGTTCATACGAGCAGTACTTC.

V usage is TRBV11-2 and J usage is TRBJ2-7; TRBD1 matches 7 bases. The V segment lost 0 bases and the J segment 2 bases; nucleotides outside the gene matches: 4. Germline-derived CDR1 and CDR2 are SGHAT and FQNNGV. CDR3 size: 15 residues. CDR3 in amino acids: CASSLEQGPAYEQYF. CDR3 DNA: TGTGCCAGCAGCTTAGAACAGGGGCCTGCCTACGAGCAGTACTTC.

This chain uses TRBV9 with TRBJ1-2; D call uncertain. V shed 3 bases and J shed 7 bases, with 7 bases lying between them. The CDR3 is made up of 11 amino acids. Looked up from germline, CDR1 is SGDLS and CDR2 is YYNGEE. As DNA, the CDR3 is TGTGCCAGCAGCGACGTTATTGGCTACACCTTC. Residues: CASSDVIGYTF. The full variable domain, its missing parts supplied by reference TRBV9 and TRBJ1-2, is DSGVTQTPKHLITATGQRVTLRCSPRSGDLSVYWYQQSLDQGLQFLIQYYNGEERAKGNILERFSAQQFPDLHSELNLSSLELGDSALYFCASSDVIGYTFGSGTRLTVV.

As concerns this clone: Other DNA sequences in this sample translate to the same CDR3. DNA of the CDR3: TGTGCCAGCAGTTTTGGGGCGGGGTACGAGCAGTACTTC. Translation gives CASSFGAGYEQYF. V usage is TRBV27 and J usage is TRBJ2-7; tentatively, D is TRBD2 (6 bases). This CDR3 is 13 amino acids long. CDR1 and CDR2 from the germline V gene are MNHEY and SMNVEV (reference sequence). Trimming took off 3 bases at V and 4 bases at J, with 10 bases between the two ends.